These 32 T cell receptor beta chains came from one sample sequenced in a study of Ad26.COV2.S vaccination and SARS-CoV-2 variants. Treatment specified: around 19 received Ad26.COV2.S at low or high dose, single or two shots; 5 received placebo; per-sample allocation not given. Specimen acquisition occurred on day 63 following the initial vaccine or placebo injection. The protocol was immunoSEQ multiplex PCR, while the TCRdb copy is restricted to in-frame clones and leaves out a portion. The table lists hundreds of thousands of clones, around 88% of them singletons. Sequencing used peripheral blood, obtained in a trial of Ad26.COV2.S vaccine versus placebo. The source is a person between 18 and 65 years old who received the Ad26.COV2.S COVID-19 vaccine or a placebo.

The genes are TRBV6-6 and TRBJ1-3; tentatively, D is TRBD1 (6 bases). V dropped 7 bases and J dropped 0 bases, with 16 bases sitting between them. Germline CDR1 is MNHNY and CDR2 is SVGAGI (reference sequence). This CDR3 region has 16 residues. This CDR3 is CASTPRDMISGNTIYF. The CDR3 region has the DNA TGTGCCAGCACCCCAAGGGACATGATCTCTGGAAACACCATATATTTT.

The gene calls are TRBV7-9 and TRBJ1-2; D might be TRBD1 (5 bases). The CDR3 runs to 14 residues. Trimming stripped 5 bases from V and 3 bases from J, with 13 bases between. Germline loops: CDR1 SEHNR, CDR2 FQNEAQ (reference sequence). The CDR3 loop is CASSPPGGDYGYTF. The CDR3 DNA reads TGTGCCAGCAGCCCCCCGGGGGGAGACTATGGCTACACCTTC. Looking up the rest from reference TRBV7-9 and TRBJ1-2 gives the full variable domain: DTGVSQNPRHKITKRGQNVTFRCDPISEHNRLYWYRQTLGQGPEFLTYFQNEAQLEKSRLLSDRFSAERPKGSFSTLEIQRTEQGDSAMYLCASSPPGGDYGYTFGSGTRLTVV.

The chain couples TRBV7-2 to TRBJ2-3, with 8 bases that match TRBD2. CDR3 size: 15 residues. Losses at the gene ends were 5 bases for V and 1 base for J; bases not matched to a gene: 5. The germline V gene has CDR1 SGHTA and CDR2 FQGNSA. As DNA, the CDR3 is TGTGCCAGCAGCCAGCGGGGGATGGGCACAGATACGCAGTATTTT. It is translated as CASSQRGMGTDTQYF.

V is TRBV27 and J is TRBJ2-5, with TRBD2 matching over 13 bases. V shed 4 bases, J shed 5 bases, and the junction held 7 bases outside the gene matches. The length of the CDR3 is 16 residues. The germline CDR1 and CDR2 sequences are MNHEY and SMNVEV (reference sequence). In nucleotides, the CDR3 is TGTGCCAGCAGTTCCACTAGCGGGAGGGCGTGGGAGACCCAGTACTTC. Its protein is CASSSTSGRAWETQYF.

This clone showed up just once. The chain joins TRBV4-1 to TRBJ2-3; D is possibly TRBD2 (6 bases). Germline V gene data show CDR1 as MGHRA and CDR2 as YSYEKL. The V and J ends lost 2 bases and 4 bases respectively, with 10 bases between them. The length of the CDR3 is 14 residues. CDR3 coding DNA: TGCGCCAGCAGCCAAAGGGAGGTTGCAGATACGCAGTATTTT. This sequence encodes CASSQREVADTQYF.

The chain joins TRBV10-1 to TRBJ1-4; 9 nucleotides align to TRBD1. Germline CDR1 WNHNN, CDR2 SYGVQD (reference sequence). The CDR3 loop spans 14 amino acids. The J segment lost 5 bases and the V segment lost 6 bases, leaving 4 bases of the junction unmatched. The CDR3 sequence: CASSPGQGNEKLFF. The DNA of the CDR3 is TGCGCCAGCAGCCCGGGACAGGGCAATGAAAAACTGTTTTTT.

The chain carries TRBV9 and TRBJ2-2, with unresolved D. CDR3 length equals 16 residues. Deletions cut 0 bases from V and 0 bases from J, with 9 bases between. Germline V gene data show CDR1 as SGDLS and CDR2 as YYNGEE. The CDR3 nucleotides are TGTGCCAGCAGCGTAGCTGCGCAGCCGAACACCGGGGAGCTGTTTTTT. The encoded protein is CASSVAAQPNTGELFF.

The rearrangement uses TRBV28 and TRBJ2-7, with 9 bases aligning to TRBD2. The germline V gene has CDR1 MDHEN and CDR2 SYDVKM. The CDR3 runs to 15 residues. V lost 5 bases, J lost 0 bases, and 5 bases stayed unmatched. CDR3 DNA: TGTGCCAGCAGTAGCGGGGGGCTCCTCTCCTACGAGCAGTACTTC. It codes for CASSSGGLLSYEQYF.

The gene calls are TRBV9 and TRBJ2-7, with D possibly TRBD2 on 5 matching bases. V lost 3 bases and J 3 bases, leaving 7 bases between the germline ends. Germline lookup yields CDR1 SGDLS and CDR2 YYNGEE. The CDR3 length is 12 residues. The CDR3 DNA follows: TGTGCCAGCAGCGCCGGGGACTACGAGCAGTACTTC. Amino acid sequence: CASSAGDYEQYF.

The table lists this clone with a count of one. The same CDR3 can be traced to other DNA sequences in this sample. The rearrangement links TRBV28 to TRBJ1-2; D not resolved. Germline CDR1 is MDHEN and CDR2 is SYDVKM. The CDR3 contains 10 residues. The V end was cut by 5 bases, the J end by 7 bases, with 5 bases between. This chain's CDR3 is CASSQGGYTF. CDR3 coding DNA: TGTGCCAGCAGTCAAGGTGGCTACACCTTC.

The genes are TRBV2 and TRBJ2-7, with 13 bases aligning to TRBD2. V shed 6 bases and J 5 bases; nucleotides not matched to a gene: 16. Looked up from germline, CDR1 is SNHLY and CDR2 is FYNNEI. The CDR3 has 18 amino acids. The CDR3 DNA sequence: TGTGCCAGCAGAGCCTTAAGAGGAACTAGCGGGGGGGCTCACGAGCAGTACTTC. Residues: CASRALRGTSGGAHEQYF.

This clone has only a few counts. The chain carries TRBV6-2 or TRBV6-3 and TRBJ1-2; TRBD1 might be the D (6 bases). CDR3 length: 16 amino acids. The V and J ends lost 4 bases and 4 bases respectively, with 19 bases between them. Per germline, CDR1 MNHEY and CDR2 SVGEGT. The CDR3 sequence: CASSSGGSRGAYGYTF. The DNA for the CDR3 is TGTGCCAGCAGTTCAGGAGGGAGCCGGGGGGCCTATGGCTACACCTTC.

This chain connects TRBV11-1 to TRBJ2-3; D is perhaps TRBD1 or TRBD2 (5 bases each). The CDR3 covers 16 residues. Per the germline V gene, CDR1 is SGHAT and CDR2 is FQDESV (reference sequence). Trimming cost V 5 bases and J 2 bases, with 17 bases left between them. DNA for the CDR3: TGTGCCAGCAGCAAAAATCCGGGACCTTACACAGATACGCAGTATTTT. It is translated as CASSKNPGPYTDTQYF.

The V gene is TRBV2, the J gene TRBJ2-7; D might be TRBD1 or TRBD2, each matching 5 bases. The germline V gene encodes CDR1 SNHLY and CDR2 FYNNEI. The CDR3 contains 15 residues. V dropped 5 bases and J dropped 1 base, with 15 bases sitting between them. In nucleotides, the CDR3 is TGTGCCAGCAGTCGGGGCACCACGACTTCCTACGAGCAGTACTTC. Its translation: CASSRGTTTSYEQYF.

V gene TRBV23-1 combines with J gene TRBJ2-7, with D perhaps matching TRBD2 (5 bases). TRBV23-1 is assigned to the ORF class and has an uncertain function. The V and J ends lost 0 bases and 5 bases respectively, with 8 bases between them. This CDR3 region has 13 residues. CDR3: CASSQSRADEQYF. The CDR3 nucleotides read TGCGCCAGCAGTCAATCGCGGGCGGACGAGCAGTACTTC.

The chain has TRBV19 and TRBJ1-1; 8 nucleotides line up with TRBD1. In germline, CDR1 is LNHDA, CDR2 SQIVND (reference sequence). The CDR3 is made up of 15 amino acids. With 6 bases clipped from V and 1 base from J, the junction kept 7 bases outside the gene matches. CDR3 amino acids: CASRTQTGENTEAFF. DNA for the CDR3: TGTGCCAGTAGGACTCAGACAGGGGAGAACACTGAAGCTTTCTTT.

In nucleotides, the CDR3 is TGTGCCAGCAGTGCAACAGGGGGTGTTCCTCAGCCCCAGCATTTT. It encodes CASSATGGVPQPQHF. V usage is TRBV27 and J usage is TRBJ1-5, with 8 bases fitting TRBD1. The CDR3 extends over 15 amino acids. V gave up 5 bases and J gave up 6 bases; unmatched junction bases: 9. Germline V gene lookup returns CDR1 MNHEY and CDR2 SMNVEV (reference sequence).

The chain carries TRBV5-1 and TRBJ2-1, with TRBD2 matching over 9 bases. This CDR3 comprises 18 residues. Germline CDR1 and CDR2: SGHRS and YFSETQ. J lost 7 bases, V lost 0 bases, and 14 bases had no gene match. CDR3 in amino acids: CASSLGSGGWLGGNEQFF. CDR3 coding DNA: TGCGCCAGCAGCTTGGGTAGCGGGGGATGGCTCGGCGGGAATGAGCAGTTCTTC.

The rearrangement uses TRBV28 and TRBJ2-3; D unclear. Trimming removed 3 bases at V and 2 bases at J, with 12 bases between. The CDR3 is 15 residues long. Germline CDR1 and CDR2: MDHEN and SYDVKM. In DNA form, the CDR3 reads TGTGCCAGCAGTTTTCAAGCTGAGATCACAGATACGCAGTATTTT. It codes for CASSFQAEITDTQYF.

CDR3 region: CASSDILQGTEAFF. The CDR3 coding sequence is TGTGCCAGCAGCGATATCCTACAGGGAACTGAAGCTTTCTTT. This sequence joins TRBV2 and TRBJ1-1; possibly TRBD1 for D (6 bases). V lost 6 bases and J 5 bases, leaving 16 bases between the germline ends. CDR3 size: 14 residues. Germline V gene data show CDR1 as SNHLY and CDR2 as FYNNEI. Full variable domain (outside the CDR3, taken from reference TRBV2 and TRBJ1-1): EPEVTQTPSHQVTQMGQEVILRCVPISNHLYFYWYRQILGQKVEFLVSFYNNEISEKSEIFDDQFSVERPDGSNFTLKIRSTKLEDSAMYFCASSDILQGTEAFFGQGTRLTVV.

The genes are TRBV21-1 and TRBJ2-1; TRBD2 reflects the table's D call only, with no check against the DNA. TRBV21-1 is shown as a pseudogene. This CDR3 is 12 amino acids long. The CDR3 DNA sequence: TGTGCCAGCAGCCGGACGGGGGATGAGCAGTTCTTC. Translating gives CASSRTGDEQFF.

This clone was counted once. V gene TRBV5-1 combines with J gene TRBJ2-7; 11 nucleotides match TRBD1. V was clipped by 4 bases and J by 0 bases; unmatched bases: 6. Germline lookup yields CDR1 SGHRS and CDR2 YFSETQ. The CDR3 runs to 16 residues. CDR3: CASSEAGQGASYEQYF. The CDR3 DNA reads as TGCGCCAGCAGCGAGGCCGGACAGGGGGCCTCCTACGAGCAGTACTTC.

J is TRBJ1-6 and V is TRBV21-1; the table calls TRBD1, which could not be checked here. TRBV21-1 is termed a pseudogene. CDR3 size: 17 residues. DNA of the CDR3: TGTGCCAGCAGAAAACCGGGACAGGGGGCCTATAATTCACCCCTCCACTTT. It translates to CASRKPGQGAYNSPLHF.

V and J are TRBV4-2 and TRBJ2-5, with 8 bases lining up with TRBD2. Trimming took 4 bases from V and 5 from J; bases not matched to a gene: 12. The CDR3 sequence is 16 residues long. Germline loops: CDR1 LGHNA, CDR2 YNFKEQ. The CDR3 DNA sequence: TGTGCCAGCAGCCCCGGAACGGGGGGGGGCCAGGAGACCCAGTACTTC. The encoded protein is CASSPGTGGGQETQYF.

This chain uses TRBV3-1 (or the pseudogene TRBV3-2) with TRBJ1-4, with D possibly being TRBD1 (6 bases). Per the germline V gene, CDR1 is LGHDT and CDR2 is YNNKEL (reference sequence). The CDR3 is made up of 16 amino acids. V dropped 2 bases and J dropped 3 bases, with 13 bases sitting between them. The CDR3 nucleotides read TGTGCCAGCAGCCAACCAACGACAGGTCCTAATGAAAAACTGTTTTTT. Protein sequence: CASSQPTTGPNEKLFF.

The chain recombines TRBV7-2 with TRBJ1-1; D remains unclear. Trimming left V 5 bases short and J 3 bases short, with 10 bases between. Germline V gives CDR1 SGHTA, CDR2 FQGNSA. The CDR3 has 13 residues. The DNA of the CDR3 is TGTGCCAGCAGCCCCCCCGCGGACACTGAAGCTTTCTTT. This gives the protein CASSPPADTEAFF.

J is TRBJ2-2 and V is TRBV19, with D possibly being TRBD1 (5 bases). The V gene's germline CDR1 is LNHDA and CDR2 SQIVND (reference sequence). The V end lost 5 bases, the J end lost 7 bases, and 14 bases lay between the germline ends. The CDR3 contains 14 residues. The CDR3 spells CASSWGSPIGELFF. For the CDR3, the DNA is TGTGCCAGTAGTTGGGGCTCCCCCATCGGGGAGCTGTTTTTT.

About this clone itself: Since a much larger clone is just one base distant, this may be a read error. The chain carries TRBV3-1 (or the pseudogene TRBV3-2) and TRBJ2-7; 11 bases agree with TRBD2. The CDR3 consists of 15 residues. The J segment lost 0 bases and the V segment lost 4 bases, leaving 2 bases of the junction unmatched. The germline V gene encodes CDR1 LGHDT and CDR2 YNNKEL (reference sequence). The CDR3 DNA sequence: TGTGCCAGCAGCCCTGGGACTAGCGGCTCCTACGAGCAGTACTTC. This gives the protein CASSPGTSGSYEQYF.

In this sample, this clone turned up once. The chain couples TRBV7-9 to TRBJ1-1; no reliable D call. This CDR3 is built from 12 residues. V gave up 0 bases and J gave up 4 bases, with 3 bases separating them. Germline CDR1 and CDR2: SEHNR and FQNEAQ (reference sequence). DNA for the CDR3: TGTGCCAGCAGCTTAGCCTCCACTGAAGCTTTCTTT. This sequence encodes CASSLASTEAFF.

This clone occurred once. This chain connects TRBV24-1 to TRBJ1-5, with 9 bases matching TRBD1. The germline V gene encodes CDR1 KGHDR and CDR2 SFDVKD. Losses at the gene ends were 12 bases for V and 2 bases for J; bases not matched to a gene: 13. The CDR3 loop spans 16 amino acids. The CDR3 nucleotides are TGTGCCCCTTCCCTCCGGGACAGGGTTGGCAATCAGCCCCAGCATTTT. Amino acids: CAPSLRDRVGNQPQHF.

This chain connects TRBV16 to TRBJ2-7; TRBD2 matches 8 bases. The germline gives CDR1 KGHSY, CDR2 FQNENV. The ends lost 4 bases at V and 1 base at J; junction bases unmatched: 0. The CDR3 consists of 13 residues. CDR3 sequence (DNA): TGTGCCAGCAGCCCTAGCGGGTCCTACGAGCAGTACTTC. Its translation is CASSPSGSYEQYF.

The CDR3 bases are TGTGCCAGCAGCCCAAGGCAGGGCGGGAACCTCGGGGAGCTGTTTTTT. Its translation: CASSPRQGGNLGELFF. The chain joins TRBV7-2 to TRBJ2-2; possible D gene TRBD2, 6 bases. Germline-derived CDR1 and CDR2 are SGHTA and FQGNSA. The CDR3 has 16 amino acids. V gave up 5 bases and J gave up 7 bases, with 20 bases separating them.